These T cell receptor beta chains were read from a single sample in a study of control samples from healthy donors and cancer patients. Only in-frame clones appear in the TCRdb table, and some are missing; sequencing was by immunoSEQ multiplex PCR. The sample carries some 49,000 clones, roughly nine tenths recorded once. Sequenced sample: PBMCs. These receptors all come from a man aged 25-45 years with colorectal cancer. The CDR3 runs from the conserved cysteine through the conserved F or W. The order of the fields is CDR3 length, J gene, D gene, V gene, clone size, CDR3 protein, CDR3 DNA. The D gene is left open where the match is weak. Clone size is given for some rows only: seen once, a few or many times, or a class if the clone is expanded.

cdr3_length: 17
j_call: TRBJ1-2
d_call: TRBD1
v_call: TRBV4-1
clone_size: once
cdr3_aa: CASSPSWGQMTNYGYTF
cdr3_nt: TGCGCCAGCAGCCCATCCTGGGGACAGATGACAAACTATGGCTACACCTTC

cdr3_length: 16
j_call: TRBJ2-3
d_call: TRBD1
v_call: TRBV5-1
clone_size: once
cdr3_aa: CASGPGTGRRTDTQYF
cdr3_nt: TGCGCCAGCGGACCCGGGACAGGGAGGCGAACAGATACGCAGTATTTT

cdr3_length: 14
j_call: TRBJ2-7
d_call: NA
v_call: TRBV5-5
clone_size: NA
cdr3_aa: CASSFPDRHYEQYF
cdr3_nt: TGTGCCAGCAGCTTCCCGGACAGACACTACGAGCAGTACTTC

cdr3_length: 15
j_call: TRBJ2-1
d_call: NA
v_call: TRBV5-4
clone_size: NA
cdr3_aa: CASSLAGAILAEQFF
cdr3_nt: TGTGCCAGCAGCTTGGCGGGGGCGATCCTTGCTGAGCAGTTCTTC

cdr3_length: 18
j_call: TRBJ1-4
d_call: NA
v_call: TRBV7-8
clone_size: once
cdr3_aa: CASSLFGRGWATNEKLFF
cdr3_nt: TGTGCCAGCAGCTTATTTGGGCGGGGATGGGCAACTAATGAAAAACTGTTTTTT

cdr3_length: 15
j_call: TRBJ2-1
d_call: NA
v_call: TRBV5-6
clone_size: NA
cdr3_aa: CASSSQVPYLNEQFF
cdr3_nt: TGTGCCAGCAGCTCACAGGTTCCATACTTGAATGAGCAGTTCTTC

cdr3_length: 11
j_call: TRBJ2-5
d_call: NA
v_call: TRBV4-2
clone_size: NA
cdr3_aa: CASSQRETQYF
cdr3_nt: TGTGCCAGCAGCCAGAGAGAGACCCAGTACTTC

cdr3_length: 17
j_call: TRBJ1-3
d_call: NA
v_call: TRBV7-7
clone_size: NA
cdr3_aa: CASSLEGQGSSGNTIYF
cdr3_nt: TGTGCTAGCAGCTTAGAAGGTCAGGGGAGCTCTGGAAACACCATATATTTT

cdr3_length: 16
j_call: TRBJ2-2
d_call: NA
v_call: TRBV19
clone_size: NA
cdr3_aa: CASSISLGANTGELFF
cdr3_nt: TGTGCCAGTAGTATATCGCTGGGGGCGAACACCGGGGAGCTGTTTTTT

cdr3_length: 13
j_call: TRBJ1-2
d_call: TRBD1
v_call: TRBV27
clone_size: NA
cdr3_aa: CASTGTGNYGYTF
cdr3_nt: TGTGCCAGCACCGGGACAGGGAACTATGGCTACACCTTC